This T cell receptor (beta chain) was identified in a study of shared clonotypes between healthy human individuals. Study results and limitations: The expectation was that sequencing depth would affect clonotype sharing among donors. Sorted-subset sequencing was shown by rarefaction to be incomplete despite large depth. Blood was the sole source, and tissue repertoires probably differ.

About this clone itself: Its matching antigen is unknown.

Some clones are missing from TCRdb's copy, which holds only in-frame ones; the method was immunoSEQ multiplex PCR. This sample has roughly 2.5 million clones, with around 90% found just once. Sequenced material: naive CD4+ T cells sorted from blood. Subset here: CD45RA+ positively selected. The receptor's source is a man aged 18 to 29 in good health.

The CDR3, as DNA: TGTGCCAGTATTACCACGTTGCGGGACACTGAAGCTTTCTTT. Amino acids: CASITTLRDTEAFF. The rearrangement uses TRBV6-1 and TRBJ1-1; D gene uncertain. The germline V and J ends were trimmed by 9 bases and 3 bases, with 17 bases remaining between them. This CDR3 region has 14 residues. Germline CDR1 and CDR2: MNHNS and SASEGT.